These 4 T cell receptor beta chains originate from one sample sequenced in a study of T cells after yellow fever vaccination. In TCRdb, the 5' RACE reads were re-called with MiXCR into one record per CDR3 protein. This repertoire shows approximately 600,000 distinct CDR3 sequences, roughly 12% found once; its top ten account for under 15%. The sample was PBMCs, taken on the day of the yellow fever booster vaccination. These receptors were taken from a man aged 25 to 40 who received the YFV17D yellow fever vaccine.

This clonotype was seen more than once but under ten times. J is TRBJ1-2 and V is TRBV29-1; possible D gene TRBD1, 6 bases. This CDR3 spans 13 amino acids. Trimming removed 7 bases at V and 5 bases at J, with 17 bases between. The germline gives CDR1 SQVTM, CDR2 ANQGSEA. Here the CDR3 DNA reads TGCAGCGCCCAAAGACAGGCCCAATATGGCTACACCTTC. It is translated as CSAQRQAQYGYTF.

This clonotype occurred a few times. The CDR3 loop reads CASNRGGSSYEQYF. CDR3 coding DNA: TGTGCCTCCAATCGGGGTGGATCTTCCTACGAGCAGTACTTC. The rearrangement links TRBV10-3 to TRBJ2-7; possibly TRBD2 for D (5 bases). The CDR3 has 14 residues. Germline values: CDR1 ENHRY, CDR2 SYGVKD. V lost 11 bases and J 1 base, leaving 18 bases between the germline ends.

This clonotype showed up many times. J is TRBJ2-1 and V is TRBV7-6; a weak D match, TRBD2 (5 bases). The V end was cut by 5 bases, the J end by 5 bases, with 16 bases between. This CDR3 has 15 residues. CDR1 is SGHVS and CDR2 is FNYEAQ in the germline V gene. The chain's CDR3 is CASSRGGVGNNEQFF. The CDR3 nucleotides read TGTGCCAGCAGCCGGGGTGGAGTGGGGAACAATGAGCAGTTCTTC.

J is TRBJ2-5 and V is TRBV20-1; D unresolved. CDR1 and CDR2 from the germline V gene are DFQATT and SNEGSKA (reference sequence). The CDR3 sequence is 11 residues long. Deletions cut 8 bases from V and 2 bases from J, with 9 bases between. Written as DNA, the CDR3 is TGCAGTTTAGCTGAGCAAGAGACCCAGTACTTC. This encodes CSLAEQETQYF.